A selection of T cell receptor beta chains follows, all from one sample in a study of vaccination and CD4 T cells after COVID-19. In TCRdb, the PCR reads were re-called with MiXCR into one record per CDR3 protein. This table holds some 10,000 distinct CDR3 sequences, about 60% found once. Antigen specificity for these receptors is unknown. The sequencing input was CD4+ T cells from blood, cultured in vitro. These receptors came from a human donor in good health. Each CDR3 is given with its conserved first and last residue. Each record gives: V gene, J gene, D gene, clone size, CDR3 protein, CDR3 DNA. The D gene is left open where the match is weak. A row's size may be missing; if present it is once, few, many or a size class.

TRBV20-1	TRBJ2-1	.	.	CSATMGLLSNEQFF	TGCAGTGCGACGATGGGACTTTTATCCAATGAGCAGTTCTTC
TRBV20-1	TRBJ2-3	TRBD2	few	CSALTSGRDTQYF	TGCAGTGCCTTGACTAGCGGGAGGGATACGCAGTATTTT
TRBV11-2	TRBJ1-1	.	.	CASSLSSAGNTEAFF	TGTGCCAGCAGCTTAAGTTCGGCGGGGAACACTGAAGCTTTCTTT
TRBV2	TRBJ1-5	.	.	CASSEGLQGRFSNQPQHF	TGTGCCAGCAGTGAAGGTTTGCAGGGACGGTTTAGCAATCAGCCCCAGCATTTT
TRBV15	TRBJ2-5	.	few	CATSRGGEGTRGETQYF	TGTGCCACCAGCAGAGGGGGGGAGGGCACAAGGGGGGAGACCCAGTACTTC
TRBV2	TRBJ1-5	.	few	CASSDTGFQPQHF	TGTGCCAGCAGCGACACAGGGTTCCAGCCCCAGCATTTT
TRBV19	TRBJ1-2	.	.	CASRNTVGGYTF	TGTGCCAGTAGGAACACTGTGGGTGGCTACACCTTC
TRBV19	TRBJ1-1	.	.	CASSIPYNTEAFF	TGTGCCAGTAGTATCCCATACAACACTGAAGCTTTCTTT
TRBV24-1	TRBJ2-5	.	.	CATSDLGQLGETQYF	TGTGCCACCAGTGATTTGGGACAGCTGGGAGAGACCCAGTACTTC
TRBV7-2	TRBJ2-2	.	.	CASSARAARELFF	TGTGCCAGCAGCGCTCGAGCGGCTCGGGAGCTGTTTTTT
TRBV6-1	TRBJ1-1	.	few	CATWGRSYTEAFF	TGTGCCACCTGGGGACGGTCCTACACTGAAGCTTTCTTT
TRBV27	TRBJ1-5	.	.	CASSLWGAEQPQHF	TGTGCCAGCAGTTTATGGGGGGCTGAGCAGCCCCAGCATTTT
TRBV15	TRBJ1-2	.	few	CATSRARGSYGYTF	TGTGCCACCAGCAGAGCCCGGGGGAGTTATGGCTACACCTTC
TRBV19	TRBJ2-2	.	.	CASSIWQGSLNTGELFF	TGTGCCAGTAGTATTTGGCAGGGGAGCCTAAACACCGGGGAGCTGTTTTTT